The rows below give T cell receptor beta chains drawn from one sample of a study of CDR3 diversity in severe acne. TCRdb reprocessed the PCR reads via MiXCR and lists one record per CDR3 protein. The sample consists of 97,000 or so distinct CDR3 sequences, roughly half of them appearing once. Material: blood. The receptors come from a male donor with acne. Each CDR3 is given with its conserved first and last residue. The D gene is left open where the match is weak. Expanded clones get a size class; other rows say once, few or many, or leave the size out.

d_call: NA; j_call: TRBJ1-5; clone_size: NA; v_call: TRBV14; cdr3_aa: CASSQAGSNQPQHF; cdr3_nt: TGTGCCAGCAGCCAAGCTGGAAGCAATCAGCCCCAGCATTTT
d_call: NA; j_call: TRBJ1-1; clone_size: NA; v_call: TRBV25-1; cdr3_aa: CASSAGPNPVNTEAFF; cdr3_nt: TGTGCCAGCAGTGCGGGACCTAATCCGGTGAACACTGAAGCTTTCTTT
d_call: NA; j_call: TRBJ2-7; clone_size: few; v_call: TRBV30; cdr3_aa: CAWSVIYAAANEQYF; cdr3_nt: TGTGCCTGGAGTGTAATTTATGCAGCAGCCAACGAGCAGTACTTC
d_call: NA; j_call: TRBJ2-1; clone_size: medium-sized; v_call: TRBV2; cdr3_aa: CASSDRRARYNEQFF; cdr3_nt: TGTGCCAGCAGTGACAGACGGGCGAGGTACAATGAGCAGTTCTTC
d_call: NA; j_call: TRBJ1-1; clone_size: once; v_call: TRBV7-8; cdr3_aa: CASSRGIENTEAFF; cdr3_nt: TGCGCCAGCAGCCGCGGGATTGAGAACACTGAAGCTTTCTTT
d_call: NA; j_call: TRBJ2-5; clone_size: NA; v_call: TRBV4-1; cdr3_aa: CASSQDFGLGTQYF; cdr3_nt: TGCGCCAGCAGCCAAGATTTCGGACTGGGGACCCAGTACTTC
d_call: TRBD2; j_call: TRBJ2-1; clone_size: NA; v_call: TRBV29-1; cdr3_aa: CSAGTSGRAVYNEQFF; cdr3_nt: TGCAGCGCCGGGACTAGCGGGAGGGCGGTCTACAACGAGCAGTTCTTC
d_call: NA; j_call: TRBJ2-1; clone_size: many; v_call: TRBV24-1; cdr3_aa: CATSGWPSYNEQFF; cdr3_nt: TGTGCCACCAGTGGGTGGCCCTCCTACAATGAGCAGTTCTTC
d_call: TRBD1; j_call: TRBJ1-5; clone_size: many; v_call: TRBV7-2; cdr3_aa: CASSLATGQGLVQPQHF; cdr3_nt: TGTGCCAGCAGCTTAGCGACGGGACAGGGATTAGTTCAGCCCCAGCATTTT
d_call: NA; j_call: TRBJ2-1; clone_size: NA; v_call: TRBV29-1; cdr3_aa: CSVELGRVDEQLF; cdr3_nt: TGCAGCGTTGAACTTGGGCGTGTGGATGAGCAGCTCTTC
d_call: NA; j_call: TRBJ1-6; clone_size: NA; v_call: TRBV3-1; cdr3_aa: CAARAGSSYNSPLHF; cdr3_nt: TGTGCCGCCCGAGCAGGGAGCTCCTATAATTCACCCCTCCACTTT
d_call: NA; j_call: TRBJ1-1; clone_size: NA; v_call: TRBV15; cdr3_aa: CATSSPFTGTNTEAFF; cdr3_nt: TGTGCCACCAGCAGTCCGTTCACCGGGACGAACACTGAAGCTTTCTTT
d_call: NA; j_call: TRBJ2-2; clone_size: many; v_call: TRBV29-1; cdr3_aa: CSVTGTTGELFF; cdr3_nt: TGCAGCGTAACCGGGACAACCGGGGAGCTGTTTTTT
d_call: NA; j_call: TRBJ2-7; clone_size: few; v_call: TRBV28; cdr3_aa: CASSSIQGTYEQYF; cdr3_nt: TGTGCCAGCAGCTCCATCCAGGGGACCTACGAGCAGTACTTC
d_call: NA; j_call: TRBJ2-7; clone_size: NA; v_call: TRBV7-2; cdr3_aa: CASSFYICSAKGVFSYEQYF; cdr3_nt: NA
d_call: NA; j_call: TRBJ1-5; clone_size: few; v_call: TRBV20-1; cdr3_aa: CSARDWAQGRQPQHF; cdr3_nt: TGCAGTGCTAGAGATTGGGCGCAAGGTCGCCAGCCCCAGCATTTT
d_call: NA; j_call: TRBJ2-7; clone_size: many; v_call: TRBV28; cdr3_aa: CASSLPGVNEQYF; cdr3_nt: TGTGCCAGCAGCCTACCCGGGGTGAACGAGCAGTACTTC
d_call: TRBD2; j_call: TRBJ2-3; clone_size: few; v_call: TRBV7-9; cdr3_aa: CASSNTPGLSTDTQYF; cdr3_nt: TGTGCCAGCAGCAATACACCGGGACTAAGCACAGATACGCAGTATTTT
d_call: TRBD1; j_call: TRBJ1-2; clone_size: many; v_call: TRBV7-9; cdr3_aa: CASSATGGVSYGYTF; cdr3_nt: TGTGCCAGCAGCGCAACAGGGGGCGTTAGCTATGGCTACACCTTC
d_call: NA; j_call: TRBJ1-2; clone_size: NA; v_call: TRBV9; cdr3_aa: CASSPRTQSNYGYTF; cdr3_nt: TGTGCCAGCAGCCCACGGACGCAGAGCAACTATGGCTACACCTTC
d_call: NA; j_call: TRBJ2-5; clone_size: many; v_call: TRBV15; cdr3_aa: CATSRERQTQETQYF; cdr3_nt: TGTGCCACCAGCAGAGAACGCCAGACTCAGGAGACCCAGTACTTC
d_call: TRBD2; j_call: TRBJ2-5; clone_size: NA; v_call: TRBV20-1; cdr3_aa: CSARAEGTSGYKETQYF; cdr3_nt: TGCAGTGCTAGAGCAGAAGGGACTAGCGGGTACAAAGAGACCCAGTACTTC
d_call: NA; j_call: TRBJ2-5; clone_size: many; v_call: TRBV19; cdr3_aa: CASSPASIQTQYF; cdr3_nt: TGTGCCAGTAGTCCGGCTAGCATACAGACCCAGTACTTC
d_call: TRBD2; j_call: TRBJ2-3; clone_size: few; v_call: TRBV9; cdr3_aa: CASSKAGVTDTQYF; cdr3_nt: TGTGCCTCATCGAAGGCGGGAGTCACAGATACGCAGTATTTT
d_call: NA; j_call: TRBJ1-2; clone_size: many; v_call: TRBV20-1; cdr3_aa: CSANHYNYGYTF; cdr3_nt: TGCAGTGCGAACCATTATAACTATGGCTACACCTTC
d_call: NA; j_call: TRBJ2-4; clone_size: few; v_call: TRBV7-8; cdr3_aa: CASSLSLLEGLAKNIQYF; cdr3_nt: TGTGCCAGCAGCTTATCCCTACTAGAAGGGTTGGCCAAAAACATTCAGTACTTC
d_call: NA; j_call: TRBJ2-2; clone_size: NA; v_call: TRBV24-1; cdr3_aa: CATGQRTGELFF; cdr3_nt: TGTGCCACAGGACAGAGAACCGGGGAGCTGTTTTTT
d_call: NA; j_call: TRBJ2-7; clone_size: NA; v_call: TRBV7-2; cdr3_aa: CASSGETGVQYF; cdr3_nt: TGTGCCAGCAGCGGTGAAACCGGGGTGCAGTACTTC
d_call: NA; j_call: TRBJ1-2; clone_size: NA; v_call: TRBV29-1; cdr3_aa: CSVEESRVHGYTF; cdr3_nt: TGCAGCGTTGAAGAGTCCAGGGTCCATGGCTACACCTTC
d_call: NA; j_call: TRBJ1-3; clone_size: NA; v_call: TRBV20-1; cdr3_aa: CGQAGGVSEQYFGPGTIYF; cdr3_nt: NA
d_call: NA; j_call: TRBJ2-5; clone_size: NA; v_call: TRBV20-1; cdr3_aa: CSASRAGTQYF; cdr3_nt: TGCAGTGCTAGTCGGGCCGGGACCCAGTACTTC
d_call: TRBD1; j_call: TRBJ2-5; clone_size: NA; v_call: TRBV29-1; cdr3_aa: CSVEDRWPGGSQYF; cdr3_nt: TGCAGCGTTGAAGATCGGTGGCCAGGGGGCTCCCAGTACTTC
d_call: TRBD2; j_call: TRBJ2-7; clone_size: NA; v_call: TRBV15; cdr3_aa: CATSRPRTSGSFNEQYF; cdr3_nt: TGTGCCACCAGCAGACCCCGGACTAGCGGGAGTTTCAACGAGCAGTACTTC
d_call: NA; j_call: TRBJ2-5; clone_size: many; v_call: TRBV12-3/TRBV12-4; cdr3_aa: CASTSNGGETQYF; cdr3_nt: TGTGCCAGCACCTCTAATGGGGGAGAGACCCAGTACTTC
d_call: NA; j_call: TRBJ1-4; clone_size: many; v_call: TRBV2; cdr3_aa: CASSRQSTNEKLFF; cdr3_nt: TGTGCCAGCAGTCGACAATCGACTAATGAAAAACTGTTTTTT
d_call: TRBD2; j_call: TRBJ2-2; clone_size: medium-sized; v_call: TRBV20-1; cdr3_aa: CSARTSGSITGELFF; cdr3_nt: TGCAGTGCTAGAACTAGCGGGAGTATAACCGGGGAGCTGTTTTTT
d_call: TRBD2; j_call: TRBJ2-7; clone_size: NA; v_call: TRBV6-6; cdr3_aa: CASINGGLAGTYEQYF; cdr3_nt: TGTGCCAGCATCAACGGGGGACTAGCGGGAACCTACGAGCAGTACTTC
d_call: NA; j_call: TRBJ2-6; clone_size: NA; v_call: TRBV7-9; cdr3_aa: CASSPQNGANVLTF; cdr3_nt: TGTGCCAGCAGCCCCCAGAATGGGGCCAACGTCCTGACTTTC
d_call: NA; j_call: TRBJ2-2; clone_size: NA; v_call: TRBV5-4; cdr3_aa: CASSLGRLYTGELFF; cdr3_nt: TGTGCCAGCAGCTTGGGCCGACTGTACACCGGGGAGCTGTTTTTT
d_call: TRBD1; j_call: TRBJ2-2; clone_size: NA; v_call: TRBV30; cdr3_aa: CAWSVSPGGGELFF; cdr3_nt: TGTGCCTGGAGTGTATCCCCAGGGGGCGGGGAGCTGTTTTTT
d_call: NA; j_call: TRBJ1-2; clone_size: NA; v_call: TRBV5-4; cdr3_aa: CASVPGTDYGYTF; cdr3_nt: TGTGCCAGCGTCCCAGGGACCGACTATGGCTACACCTTC
d_call: NA; j_call: TRBJ2-2; clone_size: many; v_call: TRBV4-3; cdr3_aa: CASSPRGGTVTGELFF; cdr3_nt: TGCGCCAGCAGCCCCCGGGGCGGTACAGTCACCGGGGAGCTGTTTTTT
d_call: NA; j_call: TRBJ2-5; clone_size: many; v_call: TRBV11-2; cdr3_aa: CASSLVETQYF; cdr3_nt: TGTGCCAGCTCCCTTGTAGAGACCCAGTACTTC
d_call: NA; j_call: TRBJ1-4; clone_size: many; v_call: TRBV20-1; cdr3_aa: CSALQGTNEKLFF; cdr3_nt: TGCAGTGCTTTACAGGGAACTAATGAAAAACTGTTTTTT
d_call: TRBD2; j_call: TRBJ2-7; clone_size: NA; v_call: TRBV20-1; cdr3_aa: CSARDVTSGGLKQYF; cdr3_nt: TGCAGTGCTAGAGATGTAACTAGCGGGGGCTTAAAGCAGTACTTC
d_call: TRBD2; j_call: TRBJ2-7; clone_size: NA; v_call: TRBV20-1; cdr3_aa: CSVALTSGSSYEQYF; cdr3_nt: TGCAGTGTTGCCTTGACTAGCGGGAGCTCCTACGAGCAGTACTTC
d_call: TRBD2; j_call: TRBJ2-7; clone_size: few; v_call: TRBV20-1; cdr3_aa: CSARDVTSGRVALGPYEQYF; cdr3_nt: TGCAGTGCTAGAGATGTAACTAGCGGGAGAGTGGCTCTAGGACCTTACGAGCAGTACTTC
d_call: TRBD1; j_call: TRBJ2-7; clone_size: many; v_call: TRBV5-1; cdr3_aa: CASSLVGQGNYEQYF; cdr3_nt: TGCGCCAGCAGCTTGGTCGGACAGGGGAACTACGAGCAGTACTTC
d_call: NA; j_call: TRBJ2-5; clone_size: NA; v_call: TRBV6-5; cdr3_aa: CASGYSLGVETQYF; cdr3_nt: TGTGCCAGCGGTTACAGTCTAGGGGTGGAGACCCAGTACTTC
d_call: TRBD2; j_call: TRBJ2-7; clone_size: many; v_call: TRBV20-1; cdr3_aa: CSAPGTSEANPYEQYF; cdr3_nt: TGCAGTGCTCCCGGGACTAGCGAGGCGAATCCCTACGAGCAGTACTTC
d_call: TRBD2; j_call: TRBJ2-7; clone_size: NA; v_call: TRBV20-1; cdr3_aa: CNASLAGGTEQYF; cdr3_nt: TGCAATGCTAGCTTAGCGGGAGGGACCGAGCAGTACTTC
d_call: NA; j_call: TRBJ2-1; clone_size: NA; v_call: TRBV19; cdr3_aa: CDSSPGLESFYNEQFF; cdr3_nt: TGTGACAGTAGTCCAGGACTTGAGAGCTTCTACAATGAGCAGTTCTTC
d_call: TRBD1; j_call: TRBJ2-1; clone_size: few; v_call: TRBV15; cdr3_aa: CATSVRQGACGEQFF; cdr3_nt: TGTGCCACCAGCGTACGACAGGGGGCTTGCGGTGAGCAGTTCTTC
d_call: NA; j_call: TRBJ1-2; clone_size: medium-sized; v_call: TRBV6-6; cdr3_aa: CASQDTGTNYGYTF; cdr3_nt: TGTGCCAGCCAGGACACAGGGACTAACTATGGCTACACCTTC